What follows are 18 T cell receptor beta chains derived from one specimen sequenced in a study of cytomegalovirus exposure and HLA in healthy donors. PCR was performed using 60 Vbeta and 13 Jbeta primers. Clones were sequenced by immunoSEQ multiplex PCR, and TCRdb holds only the in-frame ones, with some missing. This table holds about 120,000 clones, approximately 72% found once. The sample comprised PBMCs. The receptors stem from a man aged 18-30 years in good health and CMV-seronegative.

The V call is TRBV6-1, the J call TRBJ1-2; 11 bases line up with TRBD1. CDR3 length: 15 residues. The V segment lost 6 bases and the J segment 1 base; nucleotides outside the gene matches: 4. CDR1 and CDR2 from the germline V gene are MNHNS and SASEGT. The CDR3 protein is CASSRTGGDNYGYTF. In DNA form, the CDR3 reads TGTGCCAGCAGCCGGACAGGGGGCGATAACTATGGCTACACCTTC.

This chain uses TRBV9 with TRBJ2-3, with unresolved D. Germline V gives CDR1 SGDLS, CDR2 YYNGEE. This CDR3 is 14 amino acids long. The ends were cut back, 6 bases at V and 1 base at J, with 12 bases in the middle. CDR3 region: CASNAQPGTDTQYF. DNA for the CDR3: TGTGCCAGCAACGCTCAACCGGGCACAGATACGCAGTATTTT.

V is TRBV4-2 and J is TRBJ1-2, with TRBD1 identical over 11 bases. The V segment lost 1 base and the J segment 0 bases; nucleotides outside the gene matches: 4. Per the germline V gene, CDR1 is LGHNA and CDR2 is YNFKEQ. The CDR3 has 17 residues. The CDR3: CASSQGAGQGANYGYTF. In DNA, the CDR3 is TGTGCCAGCAGCCAAGGGGCGGGACAGGGGGCTAACTATGGCTACACCTTC.

V and J are TRBV30 and TRBJ1-2; D is unclear. Per germline, CDR1 GTSNPN and CDR2 SVGIG (reference sequence). V was trimmed by 3 bases and J by 2 bases, leaving 19 bases between them. The CDR3 loop spans 16 amino acids. CDR3 sequence reads: CAWREPFSGRNYGYTF. The CDR3 region has the DNA TGTGCCTGGAGGGAACCTTTTTCGGGGAGGAACTATGGCTACACCTTC.

This chain links TRBV9 with TRBJ2-7, with 8 bases aligning to TRBD1. The trim removed 3 bases at V and 3 bases at J, leaving 5 bases unmatched. Germline CDR1 is SGDLS and CDR2 is YYNGEE. The CDR3 has 14 amino acids. The CDR3 bases are TGTGCCAGCAGCGCGACAGGGGTCTTCTACGAGCAGTACTTC. Translating it yields CASSATGVFYEQYF. Looking up the rest from reference TRBV9 and TRBJ2-7 gives the full variable domain: DSGVTQTPKHLITATGQRVTLRCSPRSGDLSVYWYQQSLDQGLQFLIQYYNGEERAKGNILERFSAQQFPDLHSELNLSSLELGDSALYFCASSATGVFYEQYFGPGTRLTVT.

This chain uses TRBV19 with TRBJ2-5; a weak D match, TRBD1 (5 bases). The DNA end is a closer match to TRBJ2-7, so the J assignment may be wrong. This CDR3 contains 14 residues. CDR1 is LNHDA, CDR2 SQIVND, per germline (reference sequence). DNA of the CDR3: TGTGCCTCCTCTGGGGCCAGGGCTCGCTCCGAGCAGTACTTC. Encoded protein: CASSGARARSEQYF.

This chain links TRBV6-5 with TRBJ1-4; D possibly corresponds to TRBD1 (5 bases). Germline V gives CDR1 MNHEY, CDR2 SVGAGI. This CDR3 spans 16 amino acids. Trimming removed 0 bases from V and 8 bases from J, with 16 bases in between. The CDR3 coding sequence is TGTGCCAGCAGTTACTCGTTGGGGGGGGATAGGGAAAAACTGTTTTTT. The encoded protein is CASSYSLGGDREKLFF.

The rearrangement joins TRBV28 to TRBJ2-7; D call uncertain. Germline CDR1 reads MDHEN; CDR2 reads SYDVKM. The CDR3 is 14 amino acids. V dropped 6 bases and J dropped 0 bases, with 12 bases sitting between them. CDR3 protein: CASRLLVHSYEQYF. In nucleotides, the CDR3 is TGTGCCAGCAGGCTATTGGTGCACTCCTACGAGCAGTACTTC.

The chain has TRBV30 and TRBJ2-1; a weak D match, TRBD1 (6 bases). The V gene lost 3 bases and the J gene lost 8 bases, with 17 bases spanning the gap. The CDR3 covers 14 residues. Germline CDR1 and CDR2: GTSNPN and SVGIG (reference sequence). CDR3 coding DNA: TGTGCCTGGAGGACAGGAGTCCAAGGGGATGAGCAGTTCTTC. Protein: CAWRTGVQGDEQFF.

The chain couples TRBV27 to TRBJ2-7, with 14 bases aligning to TRBD2. Germline CDR1 reads MNHEY; CDR2 reads SMNVEV (reference sequence). V was pared by 5 bases and J by 3 bases, with 9 bases of the junction left unmatched. CDR3 length: 17 residues. The CDR3 coding sequence is TGTGCCAGCAGTCCGAAAATGACTAGCGGGAGGGTCTACGAGCAGTACTTC. Amino acids: CASSPKMTSGRVYEQYF.

CDR3 region: CASSLGTGTGKGAFF. For the CDR3, the DNA is TGTGCCAGCAGCTTAGGGACCGGGACAGGGAAGGGAGCTTTCTTT. The chain uses TRBV7-2 and TRBJ1-1, with TRBD1 matching 9 bases. V lost 1 base, J lost 10 bases, and 10 bases stayed unmatched. The V gene's germline CDR1 is SGHTA and CDR2 FQGNSA. The CDR3 is 15 residues long.

The J gene is TRBJ1-2, the V gene TRBV5-1; possible D gene TRBD1, 5 bases. Germline lookup yields CDR1 SGHRS and CDR2 YFSETQ. This CDR3 has 13 amino acids. Deletions cut 3 bases from V and 5 bases from J, with 11 bases between. The CDR3 is CASSSGQEYGYTF. CDR3 nucleotide sequence: TGCGCCAGCAGCTCCGGACAAGAGTATGGCTACACCTTC.

This clone occurred a few times. V and J are TRBV6-5 and TRBJ1-2; 7 bases line up with TRBD1. The CDR3 spans 15 residues. The germline CDR1 and CDR2 sequences are MNHEY and SVGAGI. V was clipped by 5 bases and J by 8 bases; unmatched bases: 14. The CDR3 region has the DNA TGTGCCAGCAGTAAATTAACGACAGGGCCCCGGGGCTACACCTTC. This translates into CASSKLTTGPRGYTF.

The rearrangement uses TRBV28 and TRBJ1-4; D not certain. The CDR3 sequence is 14 residues long. The germline gives CDR1 MDHEN, CDR2 SYDVKM. Deletions cut 10 bases from V and 3 bases from J, with 15 bases between. CDR3 nucleotides: TGTGCCAACTCATCGGAGGGAGCTAATGAAAAACTGTTTTTT. Residues: CANSSEGANEKLFF.

This clone was detected a few times. The chain combines TRBV9 with TRBJ2-1; D perhaps matches TRBD1 (6 bases). The CDR3 runs to 16 residues. Trimming took 3 bases from V and 4 from J, leaving 17 bases between them. The V gene's germline CDR1 is SGDLS and CDR2 YYNGEE. The CDR3 sequence: CASSARGPRWYNEQFF. CDR3 sequence (DNA): TGTGCCAGCAGCGCCAGGGGCCCCCGTTGGTACAATGAGCAGTTCTTC. Supplemented by reference TRBV9 and TRBJ2-1, the full variable domain reads DSGVTQTPKHLITATGQRVTLRCSPRSGDLSVYWYQQSLDQGLQFLIQYYNGEERAKGNILERFSAQQFPDLHSELNLSSLELGDSALYFCASSARGPRWYNEQFFGPGTRLTVL.

A single count supports this clone. The V call is TRBV6-1, the J call TRBJ1-1; D not certain. Per the germline V gene, CDR1 is MNHNS and CDR2 is SASEGT. V was trimmed by 7 bases and J by 10 bases, leaving 10 bases between them. The CDR3 totals 10 residues. CDR3 region: CASTERRAFF. The CDR3 bases are TGTGCCAGCACTGAGCGGCGAGCTTTCTTT.

Only a few counts were recorded for this clone. J is TRBJ1-1 and V is TRBV7-2, with TRBD1 matching over 11 bases. Per germline, CDR1 SGHTA and CDR2 FQGNSA. The CDR3 totals 18 residues. V dropped 5 bases and J dropped 1; count of bases not matched to a gene: 12. This chain's CDR3 is CASSHREGDRGRNTEAFF. The CDR3 coding sequence is TGTGCCAGCAGCCACAGGGAGGGGGACAGGGGGAGGAACACTGAAGCTTTCTTT.

A note on this clone: A read error may produce the germline difference seen at one junction end. The chain carries TRBV7-9 and TRBJ1-5, with D unclear. The CDR3 has 12 amino acids. The germline gives CDR1 SEHNR, CDR2 FQNEAQ (reference sequence). The CDR3 loop is CSSSFTNQPQHF. CDR3 coding DNA: TGTTCCAGCAGCTTCACAAATCAGCCCCAGCATTTT.